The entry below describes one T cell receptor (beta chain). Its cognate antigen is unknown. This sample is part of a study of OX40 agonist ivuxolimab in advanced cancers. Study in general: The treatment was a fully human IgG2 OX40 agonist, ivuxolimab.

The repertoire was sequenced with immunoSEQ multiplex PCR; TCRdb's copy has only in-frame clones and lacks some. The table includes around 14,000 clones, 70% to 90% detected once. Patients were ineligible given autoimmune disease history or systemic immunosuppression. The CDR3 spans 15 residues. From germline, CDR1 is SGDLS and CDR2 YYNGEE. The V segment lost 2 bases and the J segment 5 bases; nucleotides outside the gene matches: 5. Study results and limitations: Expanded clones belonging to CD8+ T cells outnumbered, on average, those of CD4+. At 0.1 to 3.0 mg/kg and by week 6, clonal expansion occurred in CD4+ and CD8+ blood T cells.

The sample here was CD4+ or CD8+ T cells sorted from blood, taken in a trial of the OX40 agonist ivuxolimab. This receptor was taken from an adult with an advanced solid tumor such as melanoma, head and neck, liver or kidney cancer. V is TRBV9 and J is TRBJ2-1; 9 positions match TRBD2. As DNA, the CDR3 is TGTGCCAGCAGCGTTAGCGGGAGCGTCCACAATGAGCAGTTCTTC. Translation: CASSVSGSVHNEQFF.